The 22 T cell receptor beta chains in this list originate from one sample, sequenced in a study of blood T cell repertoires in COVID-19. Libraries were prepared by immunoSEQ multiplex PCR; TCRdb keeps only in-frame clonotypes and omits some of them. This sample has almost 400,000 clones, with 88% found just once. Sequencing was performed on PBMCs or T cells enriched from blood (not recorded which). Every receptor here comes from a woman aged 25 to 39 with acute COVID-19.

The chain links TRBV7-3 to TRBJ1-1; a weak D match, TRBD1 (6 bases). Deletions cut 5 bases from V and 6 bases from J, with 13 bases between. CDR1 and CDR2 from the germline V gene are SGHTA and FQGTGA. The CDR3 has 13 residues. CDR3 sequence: CASSRGGRAEAFF. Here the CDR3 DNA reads TGTGCCAGCAGCCGAGGGGGACGGGCTGAAGCTTTCTTT.

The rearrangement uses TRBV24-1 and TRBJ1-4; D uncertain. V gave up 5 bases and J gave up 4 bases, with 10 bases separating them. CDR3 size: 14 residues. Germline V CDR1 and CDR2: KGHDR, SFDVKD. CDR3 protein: CATSARGSNEKLFF. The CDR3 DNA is TGTGCCACCAGTGCCCGGGGTAGTAATGAAAAACTGTTTTTT.

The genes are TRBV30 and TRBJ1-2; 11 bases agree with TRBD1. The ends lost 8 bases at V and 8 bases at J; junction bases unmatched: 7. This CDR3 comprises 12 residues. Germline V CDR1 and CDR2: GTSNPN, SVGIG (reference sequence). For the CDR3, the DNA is TGTGCCGGACAGGGGGCTGCGGGCGGCTACACCTTC. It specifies CAGQGAAGGYTF. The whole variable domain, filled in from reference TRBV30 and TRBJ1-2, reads SQTIHQWPATLVQPVGSPLSLECTVEGTSNPNLYWYRQAAGRGLQLLFYSVGIGQISSEVPQNLSASRPQDRQFILSSKKLLLSDSGFYLCAGQGAAGGYTFGSGTRLTVV.

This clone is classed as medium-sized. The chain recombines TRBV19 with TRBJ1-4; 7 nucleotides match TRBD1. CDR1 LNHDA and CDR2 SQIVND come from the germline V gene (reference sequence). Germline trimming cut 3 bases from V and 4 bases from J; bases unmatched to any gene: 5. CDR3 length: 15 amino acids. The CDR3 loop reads CASSMRDRFNEKLFF. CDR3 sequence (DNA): TGTGCCAGTAGTATGAGGGACAGATTTAATGAAAAACTGTTTTTT.

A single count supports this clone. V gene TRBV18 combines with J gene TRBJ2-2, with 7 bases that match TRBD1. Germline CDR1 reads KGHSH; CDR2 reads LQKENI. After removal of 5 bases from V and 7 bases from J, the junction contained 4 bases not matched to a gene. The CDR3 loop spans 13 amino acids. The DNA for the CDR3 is TGTGCCAGCTCAGACAGGGCTGGCGGGGAGCTGTTTTTT. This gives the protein CASSDRAGGELFF.

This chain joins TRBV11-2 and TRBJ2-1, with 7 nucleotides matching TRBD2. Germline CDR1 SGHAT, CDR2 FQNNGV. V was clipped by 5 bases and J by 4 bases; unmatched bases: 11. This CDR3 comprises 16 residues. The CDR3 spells CASSNFWRGTYNEQFF. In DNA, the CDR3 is TGTGCCAGCAGCAATTTCTGGCGGGGGACTTACAATGAGCAGTTCTTC.

CDR3 residues: CASSFSGRDTEAFF. CDR3 DNA sequence: TGTGCCAGCAGCTTTTCCGGCAGGGACACTGAAGCTTTCTTT. The chain combines TRBV5-5 with TRBJ1-1, with D possibly matching TRBD1 (5 bases). The length of the CDR3 is 14 residues. The germline V gene has CDR1 SGHKS and CDR2 YYEKEE (reference sequence). The V end was cut by 2 bases, the J end by 3 bases, with 11 bases between.

The CDR3 reads CSASFLTEAFF. CDR3 sequence (DNA): TGCAGTGCTAGTTTTCTCACTGAAGCTTTCTTT. The rearrangement links TRBV20-1 to TRBJ1-1; D is unresolved. The V gene's germline CDR1 is DFQATT and CDR2 SNEGSKA (reference sequence). V lost 3 bases, J lost 4 bases, and 6 bases lay in between. The CDR3 extends over 11 amino acids.

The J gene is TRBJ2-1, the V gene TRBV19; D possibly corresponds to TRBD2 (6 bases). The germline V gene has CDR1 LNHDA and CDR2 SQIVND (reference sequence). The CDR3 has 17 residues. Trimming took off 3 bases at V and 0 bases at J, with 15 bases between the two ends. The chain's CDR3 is CASSMNGGESSYNEQFF. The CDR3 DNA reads TGTGCCAGTAGTATGAATGGCGGGGAGAGCTCCTACAATGAGCAGTTCTTC.

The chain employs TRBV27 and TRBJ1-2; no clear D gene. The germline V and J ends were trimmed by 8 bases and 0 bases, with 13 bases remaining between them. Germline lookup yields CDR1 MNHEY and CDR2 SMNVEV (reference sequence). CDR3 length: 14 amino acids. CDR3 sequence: CASRVGMTNYGYTF. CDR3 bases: TGTGCCAGCCGTGTCGGTATGACTAACTATGGCTACACCTTC.

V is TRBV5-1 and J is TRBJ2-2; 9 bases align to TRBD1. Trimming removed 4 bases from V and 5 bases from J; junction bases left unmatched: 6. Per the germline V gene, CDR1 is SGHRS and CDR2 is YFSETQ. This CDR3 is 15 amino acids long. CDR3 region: CASSTTGGITGELFF. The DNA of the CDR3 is TGCGCCAGCAGCACAACAGGGGGCATAACCGGGGAGCTGTTTTTT.

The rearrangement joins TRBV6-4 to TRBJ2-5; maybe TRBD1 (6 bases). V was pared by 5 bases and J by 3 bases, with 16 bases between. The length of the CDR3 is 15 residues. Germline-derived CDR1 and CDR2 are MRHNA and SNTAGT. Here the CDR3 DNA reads TGTGCCAGCAGTTACAGGGTTTTACGGAAAGAGACCCAGTACTTC. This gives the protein CASSYRVLRKETQYF.

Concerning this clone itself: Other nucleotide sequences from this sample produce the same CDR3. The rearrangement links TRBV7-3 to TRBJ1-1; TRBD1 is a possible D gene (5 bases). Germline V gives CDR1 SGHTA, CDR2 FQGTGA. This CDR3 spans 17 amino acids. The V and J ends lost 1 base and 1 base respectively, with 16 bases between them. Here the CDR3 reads CASSLRRAGERNTEAFF. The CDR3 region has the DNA TGTGCCAGCAGCTTAAGAAGGGCGGGGGAAAGGAACACTGAAGCTTTCTTT. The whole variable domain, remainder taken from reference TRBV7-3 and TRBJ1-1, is GAGVSQTPSNKVTEKGKYVELRCDPISGHTALYWYRQSLGQGPEFLIYFQGTGAADDSGLPNDRFFAVRPEGSVSTLKIQRTERGDSAVYLCASSLRRAGERNTEAFFGQGTRLTVV.

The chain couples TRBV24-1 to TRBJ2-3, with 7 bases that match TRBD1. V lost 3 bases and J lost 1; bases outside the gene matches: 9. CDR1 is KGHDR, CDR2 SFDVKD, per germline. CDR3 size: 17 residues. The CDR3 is CATSDPTGWSGTDTQYF. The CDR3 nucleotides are TGTGCCACCAGTGATCCGACAGGGTGGTCGGGCACAGATACGCAGTATTTT.

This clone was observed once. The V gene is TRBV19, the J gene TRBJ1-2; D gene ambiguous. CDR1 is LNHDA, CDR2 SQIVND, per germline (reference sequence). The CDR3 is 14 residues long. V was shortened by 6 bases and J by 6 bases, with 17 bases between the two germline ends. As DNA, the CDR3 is TGTGCCAGTAGCCGAGGGAATAGAGCGGATGGCTACACCTTC. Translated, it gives CASSRGNRADGYTF.

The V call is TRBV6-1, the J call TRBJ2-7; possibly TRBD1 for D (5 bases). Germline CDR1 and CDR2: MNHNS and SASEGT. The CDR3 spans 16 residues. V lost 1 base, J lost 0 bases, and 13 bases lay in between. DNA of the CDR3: TGTGCCAGCAGTGAAGGGTGGCAGGGCAACTCCTACGAGCAGTACTTC. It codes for CASSEGWQGNSYEQYF.

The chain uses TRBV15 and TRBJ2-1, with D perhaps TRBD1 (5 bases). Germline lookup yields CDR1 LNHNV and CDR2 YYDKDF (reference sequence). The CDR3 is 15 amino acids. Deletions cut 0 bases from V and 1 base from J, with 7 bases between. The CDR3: CATSRERGSYNEQFF. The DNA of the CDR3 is TGTGCCACCAGCAGAGAAAGGGGATCCTACAATGAGCAGTTCTTC.

In DNA, the CDR3 is TGTGCCAGCAGTTCCCCTACCCCGTATAAATACAATGAGCAGTTCTTC. It codes for CASSSPTPYKYNEQFF. The chain combines TRBV6-2 or TRBV6-3 with TRBJ2-1; D unclear. Looked up from germline, CDR1 is MNHEY and CDR2 is SVGEGT. The CDR3 consists of 16 residues. Trimming took 4 bases from V and 4 from J, leaving 17 bases between them.

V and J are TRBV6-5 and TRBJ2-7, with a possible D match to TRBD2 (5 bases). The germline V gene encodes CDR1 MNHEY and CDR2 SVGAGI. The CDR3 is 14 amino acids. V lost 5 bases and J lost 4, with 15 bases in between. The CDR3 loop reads CASSQRNKPYEQYF. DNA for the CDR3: TGTGCCAGCAGTCAGCGGAACAAGCCTTACGAGCAGTACTTC.

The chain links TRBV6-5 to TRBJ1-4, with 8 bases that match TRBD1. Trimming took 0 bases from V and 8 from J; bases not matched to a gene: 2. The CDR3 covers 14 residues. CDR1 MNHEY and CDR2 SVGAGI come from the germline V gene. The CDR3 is CASSYSTGGEKLFF. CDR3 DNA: TGTGCCAGCAGTTACTCCACAGGGGGGGAAAAACTGTTTTTT.

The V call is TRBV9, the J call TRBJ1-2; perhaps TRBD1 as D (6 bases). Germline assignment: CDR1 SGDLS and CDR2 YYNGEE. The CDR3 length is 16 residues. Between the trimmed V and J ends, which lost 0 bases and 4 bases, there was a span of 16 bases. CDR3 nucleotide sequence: TGTGCCAGCAGCGTAGCCGTAGGGGGATCTGCCTATGGCTACACCTTC. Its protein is CASSVAVGGSAYGYTF.

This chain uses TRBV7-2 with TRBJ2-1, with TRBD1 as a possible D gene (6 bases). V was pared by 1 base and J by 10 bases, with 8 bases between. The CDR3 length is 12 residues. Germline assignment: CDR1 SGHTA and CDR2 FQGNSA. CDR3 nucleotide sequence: TGTGCCAGCAGCTTAGGACAGGCCGAGCAGTTCTTC. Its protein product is CASSLGQAEQFF. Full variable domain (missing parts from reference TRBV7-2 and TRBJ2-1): GAGVSQSPSNKVTEKGKDVELRCDPISGHTALYWYRQSLGQGLEFLIYFQGNSAPDKSGLPSDRFSAERTGGSVSTLTIQRTQQEDSAVYLCASSLGQAEQFFGPGTRLTVL.